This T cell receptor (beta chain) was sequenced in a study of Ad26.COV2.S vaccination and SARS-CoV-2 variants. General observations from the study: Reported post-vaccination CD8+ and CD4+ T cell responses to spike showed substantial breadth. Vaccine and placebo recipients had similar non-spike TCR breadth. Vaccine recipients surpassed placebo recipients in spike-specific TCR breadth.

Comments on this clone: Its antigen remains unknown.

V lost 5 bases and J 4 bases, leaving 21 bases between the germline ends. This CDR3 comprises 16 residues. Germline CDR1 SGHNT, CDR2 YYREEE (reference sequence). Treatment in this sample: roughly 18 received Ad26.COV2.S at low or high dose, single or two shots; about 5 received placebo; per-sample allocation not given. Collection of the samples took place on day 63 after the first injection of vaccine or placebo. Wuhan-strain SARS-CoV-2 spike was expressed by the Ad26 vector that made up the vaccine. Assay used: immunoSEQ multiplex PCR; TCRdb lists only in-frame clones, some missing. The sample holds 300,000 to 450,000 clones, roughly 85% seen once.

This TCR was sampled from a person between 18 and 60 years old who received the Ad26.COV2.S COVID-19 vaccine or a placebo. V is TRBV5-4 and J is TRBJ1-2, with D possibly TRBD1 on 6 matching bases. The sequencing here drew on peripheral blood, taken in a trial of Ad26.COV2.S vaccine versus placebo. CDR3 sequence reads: CASSQAGGALVYGYTF. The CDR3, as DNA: TGTGCCAGCAGTCAGGCGGGGGGGGCGTTGGTCTATGGCTACACCTTC.